The source of this T cell receptor beta chain is a study of post-analysis software for immune sequencing data. CDR3 size: 11 residues. With 11 bases removed from V and 8 bases from J, the gap between germline ends came to 15 bases. Unique-molecular-identifier-tagged TCR beta cDNA libraries were used. A population of roughly 0.85 to 11 million T cells gave rise to around 480,000 cDNA molecules. TCRdb fed the PCR reads into MiXCR, producing one record per CDR3 protein. The data show 750,000 to 950,000 distinct CDR3 sequences, approximately 53% seen once. Points from the study as a whole: Five or six TRBV segments, TRBV5-6, TRBV5-1 and TRBV20-1 among them, were found more frequent in patients than controls. Versus controls, multiple sclerosis patients showed significantly lower diversity (normalized Chao1).

This clonotype was seen just once. No antigen is known for it. The sample comprised blood. The rearrangement joins TRBV12-3 or TRBV12-4 to TRBJ1-1; D uncertain. This TCR came from a girl aged 10-17 years with multiple sclerosis. Here the CDR3 reads CAASPAAEAFF. CDR3 in DNA: TGTGCCGCATCGCCAGCGGCGGAAGCTTTCTTT.